These 27 T cell receptor beta chains were sequenced from one sample in a study of blood T cells in healthy people across ages. Combining a sample-barcoded 5' primer with a J-beta primer mix, a second PCR ran for roughly 7 to 12 cycles. Using its own MiXCR run on the 5' RACE reads, TCRdb lists one record per CDR3 protein. This sample has approximately 1,100,000 distinct CDR3 sequences; 45% occur once, and the top ten carry approximately 17%. The material sequenced was blood. These TCRs come from a woman aged 60 to 75 in good health.

V is TRBV3-1 and J is TRBJ2-1; D not certain. V lost 6 bases, J lost 10 bases, and 16 bases lay in between. The CDR3 sequence is 13 residues long. Germline V gene sequence: CDR1 LGHDT, CDR2 YNNKEL (reference sequence). The CDR3 spells CASSPPKRREQFF. The CDR3 DNA is TGTGCCAGCAGTCCCCCCAAGCGACGGGAGCAGTTCTTC.

J is TRBJ2-7 and V is TRBV12-3 or TRBV12-4, with D possibly TRBD2 on 5 matching bases. This CDR3 is 15 amino acids long. Trimming pared 1 base from V and 0 bases from J, leaving 10 bases between. CDR3 residues: CASSLDPGYSYEQYF. The CDR3 DNA reads TGTGCCAGCAGTTTAGATCCGGGGTACTCCTACGAGCAGTACTTC.

This clonotype came up a few times. The rearrangement uses TRBV11-2 and TRBJ2-3; 12 bases are shared with TRBD2. The CDR3 covers 16 residues. J was trimmed by 5 bases and V by 1 base; bases with no gene match: 4. Germline V CDR1 and CDR2: SGHAT, FQNNGV. The CDR3 DNA sequence: TGTGCCAGCAGCTTAGGTGCTAGCGGGAGGGGAGATACGCAGTATTTT. It codes for CASSLGASGRGDTQYF.

This clonotype has only one observation. The V gene is TRBV29-1, the J gene TRBJ2-2, with 13 bases identical to TRBD2. Germline trimming cut 5 bases from V and 11 bases from J; bases unmatched to any gene: 8. CDR1 is SQVTM and CDR2 is ANQGSEA in the germline V gene. CDR3 length equals 14 residues. CDR3 DNA: TGCAGCGTTCGCCCGGGACTAGCGGGACCAGAGCTGTTTTTT. This sequence encodes CSVRPGLAGPELFF.

Notes on this clonotype: The CDR3 end shows no conserved phenylalanine or tryptophan, and so a read error is likely. CDR3 sequence (DNA): TGTGCTAGTGGTTTGCCACAGGGGAATTTTAATGAGCAGTTCCTC. Its protein product is CASGLPQGNFNEQFL. J is TRBJ2-1 and V is TRBV12-5; 7 bases align to TRBD1. Germline CDR1 and CDR2: LGHNT and FRNRAP. CDR3 length: 15 residues. V shed 2 bases and J 7 bases; nucleotides not matched to a gene: 8.

This chain joins TRBV6-5 and TRBJ1-2, with TRBD1 matching over 7 bases. Trimming cost V 8 bases and J 3 bases; bases outside gene matches: 3. There are 12 residues in the CDR3. CDR1 and CDR2 from the germline V gene are MNHEY and SVGAGI. In nucleotides, the CDR3 is TGTGCCAGCGCCACAGGGGACTATGGCTACACCTTC. Translation: CASATGDYGYTF.

Here the CDR3 reads CASARKDTQYF. In DNA, the CDR3 is TGTGCCAGCGCCCGGAAAGATACGCAGTATTTT. The rearrangement joins TRBV6-6 to TRBJ2-3; D remains ambiguous. The CDR3 covers 11 residues. CDR1 MNHNY and CDR2 SVGAGI come from the germline V gene (reference sequence). Trimming stripped 8 bases from V and 5 bases from J, with 8 bases between.

A word on this clonotype: One end of the junction varies from germline; a read error may be responsible. V is TRBV7-2 and J is TRBJ2-4, with a possible D match to TRBD2 (5 bases). Germline V gene data show CDR1 as SGHTA and CDR2 as FQGNSA. This CDR3 contains 13 residues. The CDR3 DNA follows: TGTGCCAGCAGCGTAGCCTACCCAGCGGAGCAGTACTTC. Translating gives CASSVAYPAEQYF.

Remarks on this clonotype: The germline gene is not matched at one end of the junction; a read error may be the cause. V and J are TRBV9 and TRBJ1-3; D not resolved. This CDR3 comprises 15 residues. The germline gives CDR1 SGDLS, CDR2 YYNGEE. CDR3 sequence (DNA): TGTGCCAGCAGCGTAGCTCCCAGCCTGGGAAACACTATATATTTT. Translating gives CASSVAPSLGNTIYF. The variable domain in full, completed from reference TRBV9 and TRBJ1-3, reads DSGVTQTPKHLITATGQRVTLRCSPRSGDLSVYWYQQSLDQGLQFLIQYYNGEERAKGNILERFSAQQFPDLHSELNLSSLELGDSALYFCASSVAPSLGNTIYFGEGSWLTVV.

The chain has TRBV29-1 and TRBJ1-4, with D hard to call. The CDR3 covers 13 residues. In germline, CDR1 is SQVTM, CDR2 ANQGSEA. Trimming removed 4 bases at V and 4 bases at J, with 10 bases between. The CDR3 coding sequence is TGCAGCGTTGTAGGCAGGCTTAATGAAAAACTGTTTTTT. It encodes CSVVGRLNEKLFF.

This sequence joins TRBV20-1 and TRBJ2-5; no clear D. The CDR3 sequence is 12 residues long. Germline CDR1 and CDR2: DFQATT and SNEGSKA (reference sequence). Trimming stripped 5 bases from V and 1 base from J, with 8 bases between. CDR3 DNA sequence: TGCAGTGCTCAGGACCCCCAAGAGACCCAGTACTTC. This codes for CSAQDPQETQYF.

This rearrangement joins TRBV6-2 or TRBV6-3 to TRBJ2-7; 8 nucleotides agree with TRBD1. The germline V gene has CDR1 MNHEY and CDR2 SVGEGT. Trimming removed 1 base from V and 0 bases from J; junction bases left unmatched: 2. The CDR3 contains 15 residues. As DNA, the CDR3 is TGTGCCAGCAGTTACTTGACAGGGGTCTCCTACGAGCAGTACTTC. It is translated as CASSYLTGVSYEQYF.

The CDR3: CASSLIPQETQYF. The CDR3 region has the DNA TGTGCCAGCAGTTTGATACCTCAAGAGACCCAGTACTTC. The V and J genes are TRBV27 and TRBJ2-5; D remains ambiguous. V shed 3 bases and J shed 2 bases, with 7 bases lying between them. Per the germline V gene, CDR1 is MNHEY and CDR2 is SMNVEV (reference sequence). The CDR3 extends over 13 amino acids.

This clonotype was seen more than once but under ten times. The chain has TRBV24-1 and TRBJ2-5; D is ambiguous. In germline, CDR1 is KGHDR, CDR2 SFDVKD. The CDR3 has 13 residues. V was clipped by 1 base and J by 5 bases, with 7 bases between them. The CDR3 DNA reads TGTGCCACCAGTGATTTAACCGGGGAGACCCAGTACTTC. Residues: CATSDLTGETQYF.

This clonotype was counted ten times or more. The J gene is TRBJ2-7, the V gene TRBV7-2, with 11 bases that match TRBD1. The CDR3 is made up of 14 amino acids. Germline assignment: CDR1 SGHTA and CDR2 FQGNSA. V dropped 1 base and J dropped 6; count of bases not matched to a gene: 2. Here the CDR3 reads CASSLVGQGAEQYF. The CDR3 DNA sequence: TGTGCCAGCAGCTTAGTCGGACAGGGGGCCGAGCAGTACTTC.

The genes are TRBV27 and TRBJ2-7, with TRBD2 matching over 11 bases. Germline CDR1 and CDR2: MNHEY and SMNVEV (reference sequence). V lost 5 bases and J lost 5; bases outside the gene matches: 2. CDR3 length equals 13 residues. This chain's CDR3 is CASSLLAGDEQYF. The CDR3 DNA reads TGTGCCAGCAGTCTACTAGCGGGAGACGAGCAGTACTTC.

The gene calls are TRBV28 and TRBJ2-2, with D perhaps TRBD2 (6 bases). The CDR3 length is 14 residues. V lost 6 bases to trimming and J lost 7 bases, with 15 bases between them. Germline V gene data show CDR1 as MDHEN and CDR2 as SYDVKM. The CDR3 sequence is CASRTGTGRGELFF. The CDR3 DNA is TGTGCCAGCAGGACGGGGACTGGCCGCGGGGAGCTGTTTTTT. The complete variable domain, with remaining parts taken from reference TRBV28 and TRBJ2-2, reads DVKVTQSSRYLVKRTGEKVFLECVQDMDHENMFWYRQDPGLGLRLIYFSYDVKMKEKGDIPEGYSVSREKKERFSLILESASTNQTSMYLCASRTGTGRGELFFGEGSRLTVL.

V usage is TRBV9 and J usage is TRBJ2-5; 13 nucleotides align to TRBD2. The J call may be mistaken, given a closer DNA end match to TRBJ2-7. The CDR3 consists of 16 residues. Germline V lookup: CDR1 SGDLS, CDR2 YYNGEE. The CDR3 region has the DNA TGTGCCAGCAGCTCCGGACTAGCGGGAGTAAAGTACGAGCAGTACTTC. It yields the protein CASSSGLAGVKYEQYF.

The genes are TRBV6-5 and TRBJ2-4, with 9 bases matching TRBD1. The DNA end favors TRBJ2-7, so the J call may be wrong. CDR3 length: 15 amino acids. Germline values: CDR1 MNHEY, CDR2 SVGAGI. Here the CDR3 DNA reads TGTGCCAGCGGCCGAGGGGACAGGGAATCCTACGAGCAGTACTTC. This codes for CASGRGDRESYEQYF.

The chain employs TRBV19 and TRBJ2-5; D remains unclear. The end of the DNA is better explained by TRBJ2-7, so the J call may be wrong. Germline values: CDR1 LNHDA, CDR2 SQIVND (reference sequence). CDR3 length: 13 amino acids. The CDR3 DNA reads as TGTGCCAGTAGTAACCTTGGGGTCCACGAGCAGTACTTC. It specifies CASSNLGVHEQYF.

J is TRBJ1-2 and V is TRBV27; D is ambiguous. V shed 0 bases and J shed 0 bases, with 11 bases lying between them. Germline assignment: CDR1 MNHEY and CDR2 SMNVEV (reference sequence). The CDR3 has 16 amino acids. The CDR3 protein is CASSLSGTQANYGYTF. CDR3 bases: TGTGCCAGCAGTTTATCGGGCACTCAAGCTAACTATGGCTACACCTTC.

The V and J genes are TRBV12-3 or TRBV12-4 and TRBJ2-2; 9 nucleotides line up with TRBD1. This CDR3 is built from 22 residues. V was pared by 4 bases and J by 3 bases, with 24 bases of the junction left unmatched. The CDR3 is CASSSGQGPWVVQGRDTGELFF. The CDR3 coding sequence is TGTGCCAGCAGTTCCGGACAGGGGCCATGGGTCGTTCAGGGGAGAGACACCGGGGAGCTGTTTTTT.

In its sample, this clonotype was seen many times. A read error may produce the germline difference seen at one junction end. The chain joins TRBV10-3 to TRBJ2-3, with 8 bases matching TRBD2. Germline CDR1 is ENHRY and CDR2 is SYGVKD. This CDR3 spans 16 amino acids. The CDR3 here is CAISEPGTRGTDTQYF. CDR3 nucleotides: TGTGCCATCAGTGAACCCGGGACTAGAGGCACGGATACGCAGTATTTT.

This chain joins TRBV20-1 and TRBJ1-2; D is unclear. Germline CDR1 and CDR2: DFQATT and SNEGSKA (reference sequence). V was clipped by 0 bases and J by 9 bases, with 11 bases between them. This CDR3 is built from 12 residues. CDR3 sequence (DNA): TGCAGTGCTAGAGAAGCGTTCTTCAGCTACACCTTC. It codes for CSAREAFFSYTF.

The chain employs TRBV29-1 and TRBJ1-2, with D tentatively TRBD1 (6 bases). Trimming cost V 6 bases and J 6 bases, with 11 bases left between them. The CDR3 runs 11 residues. Germline values: CDR1 SQVTM, CDR2 ANQGSEA. This chain's CDR3 is CSVAQGNGYTF. The CDR3 bases are TGCAGCGTGGCCCAGGGGAATGGCTACACCTTC.

The chain is built from TRBV5-5 and TRBJ1-2; D unresolved. The CDR3 is 14 residues long. From germline, CDR1 is SGHKS and CDR2 YYEKEE (reference sequence). Trimming removed 4 bases from V and 4 bases from J, with 14 bases in between. Written as DNA, the CDR3 is TGTGCCAGCAGCCCGCCGACGGATGCCTATGGCTACACCTTC. As protein: CASSPPTDAYGYTF.

This chain uses TRBV12-3 or TRBV12-4 with TRBJ1-5, with D maybe TRBD1 (6 bases). V was trimmed by 3 bases and J by 4 bases, leaving 10 bases between them. The CDR3 covers 14 residues. CDR3 protein: CASSFSGENQPQHF. CDR3 in DNA: TGTGCCAGCAGTTTCTCAGGGGAAAATCAGCCCCAGCATTTT.